This T cell receptor (beta chain) was recorded in a study of T cells in Graves' hyperthyroidism and ophthalmopathy. A lack of ophthalmopathy progression within 18 months defined stable Graves' hyperthyroidism. On the basis of clinical symptoms, serum thyroxine and TRAb, thyroid ultrasound and orbital computed tomography, diagnoses were made. The CDR3 is made up of 18 amino acids. The trim removed 4 bases at V and 3 bases at J, leaving 8 bases unmatched. In germline, CDR1 is KGHDR, CDR2 SFDVKD. This clonotype was recorded many times. Its antigen is not identified. RNA transcripts yielded amplified TCR beta CDR3 regions. When the TCR CDR3 underwent first-round RT-PCR, the HTBI primer set was used. TCRdb fed the multiplex PCR reads into MiXCR, producing one record per CDR3 protein. This sample yields approximately 710,000 distinct CDR3 sequences, of which roughly a sixth are seen a single time; about a sixth belongs to the top ten.

Study results and caveats: Expanded thyroid clonotypes (above 0.001) were mostly also found in blood.

This TCR was recovered from a middle-aged man with Graves' hyperthyroidism. Sample: blood. The chain joins TRBV24-1 to TRBJ2-3; 14 bases match TRBD2. In DNA, the CDR3 is TGTGCCACCAGTGACGAAGGGACTAGCGGGAGAATAACAGATACGCAGTATTTT. This encodes CATSDEGTSGRITDTQYF.